Below, one T cell receptor (beta chain) is given with its context. Germline values: CDR1 MGHRA, CDR2 YSYEKL. V was cut by 3 bases and J by 3 bases, with 5 bases left in between. The length of the CDR3 is 13 residues. The authors extracted RNA and reverse transcribed it into cDNA as the sequencing template. The table came from immunoSEQ multiplex PCR; TCRdb's copy has only in-frame clones and leaves some out. The sample lists 120,000 or so clones; around 50% were seen once. The data derive from a study of CD8+ T cells in alopecia areata. Sequencing was performed on NKG2D-low CD8+ T cells sorted from blood. J is TRBJ2-2 and V is TRBV4-1; no clear D gene. This receptor was taken from a human donor with alopecia areata. The CDR3 sequence is CASSHPDTGELFF. Here the CDR3 DNA reads TGCGCCAGCAGCCATCCAGACACCGGGGAGCTGTTTTTT.